This TCR beta chain was found in a study of cytomegalovirus exposure and HLA in healthy donors. Some clones are missing from TCRdb's copy, which holds only in-frame ones; the method was immunoSEQ multiplex PCR. The sample records about 56,000 clones, around 94% being singletons. This clone was counted once. The length of the CDR3 is 12 residues. The V segment lost 4 bases and the J segment 12 bases; nucleotides outside the gene matches: 9. CDR1 is MNHNS and CDR2 is SASEGT in the germline V gene. This sequence originates from a man younger than 35 in good health and CMV-seronegative. Sequenced sample: PBMCs. The chain recombines TRBV6-1 with TRBJ2-7, with 7 bases that match TRBD2. The CDR3 nucleotides are TGTGCCAGCAGTGTAGCCCGGGGGGTGTGGTACTTC. This sequence encodes CASSVARGVWYF.